These 10 T cell receptor beta chains were sequenced from one sample in a study of pediatric ulcerative colitis. Sequenced by immunoSEQ multiplex PCR; TCRdb stores in-frame clones only, minus some. The profile shows more than 45,000 clones, about nine tenths of them singletons. Sequenced: blood. Receptors were obtained from a boy younger than 18 who was a control in a study of pediatric ulcerative colitis.

J is TRBJ2-7 and V is TRBV4-2; possible D gene TRBD2, 5 bases. With 4 bases removed from V and 6 bases from J, the gap between germline ends came to 22 bases. Germline V gene sequence: CDR1 LGHNA, CDR2 YNFKEQ. The CDR3 covers 16 residues. This chain's CDR3 is CASSRELTGNYGEQYF. CDR3 bases: TGTGCCAGCAGCCGAGAGCTCACGGGAAACTACGGCGAGCAGTACTTC.

This chain uses TRBV6-1 with TRBJ2-7; D unclear. The V gene's germline CDR1 is MNHNS and CDR2 SASEGT. The CDR3 is 14 residues long. With 3 bases removed from V and 6 bases from J, the gap between germline ends came to 15 bases. The CDR3: CASSDEWSPREQYF. The CDR3 DNA reads as TGTGCCAGCAGTGACGAGTGGAGTCCACGCGAGCAGTACTTC.

The V and J genes are TRBV28 and TRBJ1-2, with a weak D call TRBD1 (5 bases). There are 14 residues in the CDR3. Germline V lookup: CDR1 MDHEN, CDR2 SYDVKM. Trimming removed 5 bases from V and 5 bases from J, with 15 bases in between. The CDR3 region has the DNA TGTGCCAGCAGTACGACAGTGTGGCCTTATGGCTACACCTTC. This encodes CASSTTVWPYGYTF.

V gene TRBV5-5 combines with J gene TRBJ1-1, with 7 bases aligning to TRBD1. This CDR3 region has 13 residues. Germline CDR1 reads SGHKS; CDR2 reads YYEKEE (reference sequence). After removal of 4 bases from V and 4 bases from J, the junction contained 4 bases not matched to a gene. The DNA of the CDR3 is TGTGCCAGCAGCCGCTCAGGGGGCACTGAAGCTTTCTTT. Translating it yields CASSRSGGTEAFF.

The J gene is TRBJ2-4, the V gene TRBV5-4; D possibly corresponds to TRBD2 (5 bases). The germline V gene encodes CDR1 SGHNT and CDR2 YYREEE (reference sequence). The CDR3 contains 15 residues. Trimming removed 3 bases at V and 4 bases at J, with 14 bases between. DNA for the CDR3: TGTGCCAGCAGCTGGGGTGGGAGCGGAAAAAACATTCAGTACTTC. This gives the protein CASSWGGSGKNIQYF.

This clone was found a few times. The rearrangement joins TRBV9 to TRBJ1-3; D is possibly TRBD1 (6 bases). Germline-derived CDR1 and CDR2 are SGDLS and YYNGEE. Between the trimmed V and J ends, which lost 4 bases and 1 base, there was a span of 12 bases. This CDR3 has 15 amino acids. Here the CDR3 reads CASSSSGQSGNTIYF. DNA of the CDR3: TGTGCCAGCAGCTCTTCAGGACAGTCTGGAAACACCATATATTTT. Supplemented by reference TRBV9 and TRBJ1-3, the full variable domain reads DSGVTQTPKHLITATGQRVTLRCSPRSGDLSVYWYQQSLDQGLQFLIQYYNGEERAKGNILERFSAQQFPDLHSELNLSSLELGDSALYFCASSSSGQSGNTIYFGEGSWLTVV.

DNA of the CDR3: TGTGCCAGCAGCTCCGGGACAGGGCTCAATCAGCCCCAGCATTTT. It encodes CASSSGTGLNQPQHF. The rearrangement joins TRBV5-8 to TRBJ1-5, with 9 nucleotides matching TRBD1. V gave up 3 bases and J gave up 3 bases; unmatched junction bases: 4. CDR1 and CDR2 from the germline V gene are SGHTS and YDEGEE. The CDR3 sequence is 15 residues long.

This chain joins TRBV11-2 and TRBJ2-5, with D maybe TRBD2 (6 bases). V shed 5 bases and J shed 2 bases, with 15 bases lying between them. Germline V gene lookup returns CDR1 SGHAT and CDR2 FQNNGV. The CDR3 is 15 amino acids. For the CDR3, the DNA is TGTGCCAGCAGCCGCGGGACGGGAAATCAAGAGACCCAGTACTTC. Residues: CASSRGTGNQETQYF.

The count of this clone is one. The V and J genes are TRBV28 and TRBJ1-3, with D possibly TRBD1 on 5 matching bases. V lost 3 bases and J lost 4, with 16 bases in between. Looked up from germline, CDR1 is MDHEN and CDR2 is SYDVKM. The CDR3 sequence is 16 residues long. The CDR3 DNA sequence: TGTGCCAGCAGTTTGCCCATTACAGGTTACGGAAACACCATATATTTT. Translation: CASSLPITGYGNTIYF.

The gene calls are TRBV4-1 and TRBJ2-4; 12 bases map to TRBD2. The CDR3 contains 15 residues. The trim removed 1 base at V and 8 bases at J, leaving 3 bases unmatched. Germline V gives CDR1 MGHRA, CDR2 YSYEKL. Here the CDR3 DNA reads TGCGCCAGCAGCCAAGCGACTAGCGGGAGTGACATTCAGTACTTC. This codes for CASSQATSGSDIQYF.